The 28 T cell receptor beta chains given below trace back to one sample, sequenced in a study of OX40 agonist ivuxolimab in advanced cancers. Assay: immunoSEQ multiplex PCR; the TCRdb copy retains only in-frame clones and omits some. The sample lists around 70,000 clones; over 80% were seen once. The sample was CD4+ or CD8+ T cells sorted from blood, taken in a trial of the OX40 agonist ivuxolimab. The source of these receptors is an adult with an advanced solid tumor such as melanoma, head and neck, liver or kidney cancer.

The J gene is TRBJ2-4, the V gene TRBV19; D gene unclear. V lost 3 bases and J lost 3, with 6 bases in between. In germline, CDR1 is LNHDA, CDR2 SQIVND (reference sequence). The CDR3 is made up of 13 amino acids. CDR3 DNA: TGTGCCAGTAGTATGTTGGGCAAAAACATTCAGTACTTC. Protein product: CASSMLGKNIQYF.

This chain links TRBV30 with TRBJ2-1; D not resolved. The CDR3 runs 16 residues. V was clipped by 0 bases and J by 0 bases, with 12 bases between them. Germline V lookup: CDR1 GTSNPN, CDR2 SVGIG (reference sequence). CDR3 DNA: TGTGCCTGGAGTGTAGGTAAGCTGCACTCCTACAATGAGCAGTTCTTC. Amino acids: CAWSVGKLHSYNEQFF.

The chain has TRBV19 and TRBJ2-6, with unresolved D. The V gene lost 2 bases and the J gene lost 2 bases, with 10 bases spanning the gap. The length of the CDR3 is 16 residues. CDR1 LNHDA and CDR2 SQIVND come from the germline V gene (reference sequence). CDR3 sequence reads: CASSILRLPGANVLTF. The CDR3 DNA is TGTGCCAGTAGTATACTCAGGCTACCTGGGGCCAACGTCCTGACTTTC. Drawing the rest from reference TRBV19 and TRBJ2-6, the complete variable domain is DGGITQSPKYLFRKEGQNVTLSCEQNLNHDAMYWYRQDPGQGLRLIYYSQIVNDFQKGDIAEGYSVSREKKESFPLTVTSAQKNPTAFYLCASSILRLPGANVLTFGAGSRLTVL.

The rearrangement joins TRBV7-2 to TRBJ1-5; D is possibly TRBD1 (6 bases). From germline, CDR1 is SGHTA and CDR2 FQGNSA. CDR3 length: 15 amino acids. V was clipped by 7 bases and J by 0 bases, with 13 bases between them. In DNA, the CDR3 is TGTGCCAGCATCCTCGACAGGTATAGCAATCAGCCCCAGCATTTT. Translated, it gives CASILDRYSNQPQHF. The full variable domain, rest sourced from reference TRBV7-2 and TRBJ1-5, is GAGVSQSPSNKVTEKGKDVELRCDPISGHTALYWYRQSLGQGLEFLIYFQGNSAPDKSGLPSDRFSAERTGGSVSTLTIQRTQQEDSAVYLCASILDRYSNQPQHFGDGTRLSIL.

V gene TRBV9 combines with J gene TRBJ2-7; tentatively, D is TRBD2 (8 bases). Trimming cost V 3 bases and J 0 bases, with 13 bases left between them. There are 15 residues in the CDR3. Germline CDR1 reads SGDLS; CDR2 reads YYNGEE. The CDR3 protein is CASSAGGDSSYEQYF. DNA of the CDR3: TGTGCCAGCAGCGCCGGGGGGGACAGCTCCTACGAGCAGTACTTC.

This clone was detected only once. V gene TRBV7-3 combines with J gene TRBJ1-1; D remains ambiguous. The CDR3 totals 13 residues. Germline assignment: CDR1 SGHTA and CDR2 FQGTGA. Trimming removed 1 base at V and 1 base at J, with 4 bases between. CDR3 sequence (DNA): TGTGCCAGCAGCTTAAGAGAGAACACTGAAGCTTTCTTT. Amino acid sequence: CASSLRENTEAFF.

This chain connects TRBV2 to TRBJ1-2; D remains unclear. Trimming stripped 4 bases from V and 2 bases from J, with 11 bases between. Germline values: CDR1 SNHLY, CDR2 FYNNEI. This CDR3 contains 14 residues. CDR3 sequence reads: CASSGEITNYGYTF. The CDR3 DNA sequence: TGTGCCAGCAGTGGTGAAATAACCAACTATGGCTACACCTTC.

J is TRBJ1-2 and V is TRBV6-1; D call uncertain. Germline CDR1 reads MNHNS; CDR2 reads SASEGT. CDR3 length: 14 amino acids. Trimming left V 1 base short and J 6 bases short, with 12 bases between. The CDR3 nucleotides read TGTGCCAGCAGTGAAGGACGCAGGCGAGATGGCTACACCTTC. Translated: CASSEGRRRDGYTF.

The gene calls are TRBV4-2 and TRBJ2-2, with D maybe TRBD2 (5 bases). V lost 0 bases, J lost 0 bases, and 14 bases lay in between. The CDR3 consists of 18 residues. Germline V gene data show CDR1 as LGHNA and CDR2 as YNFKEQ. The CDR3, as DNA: TGTGCCAGCAGCCAAGAGGGTCCCGATAGCGCGAACACCGGGGAGCTGTTTTTT. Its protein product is CASSQEGPDSANTGELFF.

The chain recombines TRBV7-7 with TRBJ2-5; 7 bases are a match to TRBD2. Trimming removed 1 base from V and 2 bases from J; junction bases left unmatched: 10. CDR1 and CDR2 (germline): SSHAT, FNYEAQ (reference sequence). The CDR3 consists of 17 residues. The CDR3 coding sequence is TGTGCCAGCAGCTTAGGAGTGACGACGGGAGGACAAGAGACCCAGTACTTC. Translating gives CASSLGVTTGGQETQYF.

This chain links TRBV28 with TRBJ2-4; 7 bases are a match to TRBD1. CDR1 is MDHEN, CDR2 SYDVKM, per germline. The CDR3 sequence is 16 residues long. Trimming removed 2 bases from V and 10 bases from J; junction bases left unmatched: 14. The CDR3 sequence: CASSLPTGSLSFIQYF. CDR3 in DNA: TGTGCCAGCAGTTTACCGACAGGGTCCTTGTCTTTTATTCAGTACTTC.

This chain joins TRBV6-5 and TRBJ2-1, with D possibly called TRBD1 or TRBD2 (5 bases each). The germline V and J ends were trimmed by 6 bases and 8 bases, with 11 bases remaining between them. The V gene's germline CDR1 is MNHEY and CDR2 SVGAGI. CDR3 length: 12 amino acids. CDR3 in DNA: TGTGCCAGCAGCCAGGGCGGGCATGAGCAGTTCTTC. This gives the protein CASSQGGHEQFF.

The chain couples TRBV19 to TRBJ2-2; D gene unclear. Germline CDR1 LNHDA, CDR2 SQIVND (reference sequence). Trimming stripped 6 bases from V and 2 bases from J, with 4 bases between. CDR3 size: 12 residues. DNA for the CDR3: TGTGCCAGTAGCACAAACACCGGGGAGCTGTTTTTT. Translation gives CASSTNTGELFF.

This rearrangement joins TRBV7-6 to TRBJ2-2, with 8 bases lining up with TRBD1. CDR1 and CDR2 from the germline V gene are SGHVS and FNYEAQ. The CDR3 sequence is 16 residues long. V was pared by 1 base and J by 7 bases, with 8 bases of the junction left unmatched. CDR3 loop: CASSLEGQALSGELFF. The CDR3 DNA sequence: TGTGCCAGCAGCTTAGAGGGACAGGCCCTTAGCGGGGAGCTGTTTTTT.

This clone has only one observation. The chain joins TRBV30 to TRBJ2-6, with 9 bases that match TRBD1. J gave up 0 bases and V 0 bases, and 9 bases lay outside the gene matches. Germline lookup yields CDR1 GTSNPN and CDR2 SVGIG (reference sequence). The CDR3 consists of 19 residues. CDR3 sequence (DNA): TGTGCCTGGAGTGTAAGAGACAGGGGGGGACCCTCTGGGGCCAACGTCCTGACTTTC. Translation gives CAWSVRDRGGPSGANVLTF.

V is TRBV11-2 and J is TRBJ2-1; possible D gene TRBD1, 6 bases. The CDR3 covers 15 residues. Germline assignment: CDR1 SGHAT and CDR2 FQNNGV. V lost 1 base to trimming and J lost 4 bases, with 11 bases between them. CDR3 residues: CASSLGRTEYNEQFF. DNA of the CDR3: TGTGCCAGCAGCTTAGGGAGGACAGAATACAATGAGCAGTTCTTC.

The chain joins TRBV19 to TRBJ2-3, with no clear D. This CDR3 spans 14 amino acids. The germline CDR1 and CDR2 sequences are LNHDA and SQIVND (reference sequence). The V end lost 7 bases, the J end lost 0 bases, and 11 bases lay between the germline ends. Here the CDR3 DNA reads TGTGCCAGTAAGGGTAGCACTAGCACAGATACGCAGTATTTT. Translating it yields CASKGSTSTDTQYF.

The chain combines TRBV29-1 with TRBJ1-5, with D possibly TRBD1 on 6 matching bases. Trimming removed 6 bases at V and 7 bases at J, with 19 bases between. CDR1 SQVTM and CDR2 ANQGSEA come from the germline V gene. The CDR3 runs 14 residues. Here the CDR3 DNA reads TGCAGCGTCACCTTACAGGGAAGAGAACAGCCCCAGCATTTT. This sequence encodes CSVTLQGREQPQHF.

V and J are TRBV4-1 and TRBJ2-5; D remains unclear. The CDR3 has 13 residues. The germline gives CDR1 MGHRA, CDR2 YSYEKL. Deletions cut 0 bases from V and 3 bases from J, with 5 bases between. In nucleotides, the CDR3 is TGCGCCAGCAGCCAAGATAAGAAAGAGACCCAGTACTTC. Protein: CASSQDKKETQYF.

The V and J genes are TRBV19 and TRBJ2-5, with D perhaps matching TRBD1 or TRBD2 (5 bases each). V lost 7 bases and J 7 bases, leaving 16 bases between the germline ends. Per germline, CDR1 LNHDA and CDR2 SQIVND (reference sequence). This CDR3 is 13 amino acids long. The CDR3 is CASTPRGSGTQYF. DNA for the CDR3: TGTGCCAGTACCCCGAGGGGCTCAGGGACCCAGTACTTC.

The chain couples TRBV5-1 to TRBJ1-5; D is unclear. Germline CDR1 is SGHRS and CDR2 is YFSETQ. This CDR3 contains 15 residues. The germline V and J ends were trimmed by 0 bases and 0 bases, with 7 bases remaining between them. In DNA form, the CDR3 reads TGCGCCAGCAGCTTGGACGGGCATAGCAATCAGCCCCAGCATTTT. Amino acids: CASSLDGHSNQPQHF.

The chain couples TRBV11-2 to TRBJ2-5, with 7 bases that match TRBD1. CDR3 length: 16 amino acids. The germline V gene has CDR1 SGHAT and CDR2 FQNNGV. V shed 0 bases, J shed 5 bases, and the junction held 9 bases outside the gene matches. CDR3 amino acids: CASSLDRGQMTETQYF. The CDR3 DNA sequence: TGTGCCAGCAGCTTAGATCGGGGACAGATGACGGAGACCCAGTACTTC.

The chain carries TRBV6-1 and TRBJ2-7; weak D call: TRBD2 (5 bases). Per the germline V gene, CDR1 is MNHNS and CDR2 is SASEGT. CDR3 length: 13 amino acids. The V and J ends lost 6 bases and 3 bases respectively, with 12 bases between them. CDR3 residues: CASRSGPGYEQYF. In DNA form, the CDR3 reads TGTGCCAGCAGGAGCGGCCCGGGCTACGAGCAGTACTTC.

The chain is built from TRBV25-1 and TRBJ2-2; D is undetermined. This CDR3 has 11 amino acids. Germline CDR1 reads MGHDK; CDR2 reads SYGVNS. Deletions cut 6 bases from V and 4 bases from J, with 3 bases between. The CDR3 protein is CASRSTGELFF. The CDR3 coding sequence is TGTGCCAGCAGGTCCACCGGGGAGCTGTTTTTT.

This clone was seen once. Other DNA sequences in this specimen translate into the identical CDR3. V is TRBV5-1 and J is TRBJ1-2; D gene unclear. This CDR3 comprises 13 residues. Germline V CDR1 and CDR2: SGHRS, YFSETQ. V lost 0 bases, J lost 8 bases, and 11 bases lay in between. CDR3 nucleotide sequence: TGCGCCAGCAGCTTGGAGGCAGGCGGCGGCTACACCTTC. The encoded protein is CASSLEAGGGYTF.

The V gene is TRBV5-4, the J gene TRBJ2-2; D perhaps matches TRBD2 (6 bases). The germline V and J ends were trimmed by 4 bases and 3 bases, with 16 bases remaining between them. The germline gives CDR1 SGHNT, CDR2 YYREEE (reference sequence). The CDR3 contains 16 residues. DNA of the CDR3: TGTGCCAGCAGCCCCCCCCGGGGGAGCGACACCGGGGAGCTGTTTTTT. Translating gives CASSPPRGSDTGELFF.

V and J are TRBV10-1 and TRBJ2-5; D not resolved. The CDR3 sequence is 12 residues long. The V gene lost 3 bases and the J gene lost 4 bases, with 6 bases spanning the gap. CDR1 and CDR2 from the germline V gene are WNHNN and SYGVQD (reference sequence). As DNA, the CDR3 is TGCGCCAGCAGTGATGAAGGAGAGACCCAGTACTTC. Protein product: CASSDEGETQYF.

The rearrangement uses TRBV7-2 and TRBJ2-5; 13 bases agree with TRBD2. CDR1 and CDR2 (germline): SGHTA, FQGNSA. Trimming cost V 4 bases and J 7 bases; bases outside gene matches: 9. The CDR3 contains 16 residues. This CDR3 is CASSSGLAGLRATQYF. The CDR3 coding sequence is TGTGCCAGCAGCTCGGGACTAGCGGGGCTCCGGGCGACCCAGTACTTC.